These 25 T cell receptor beta chains originate from one sample sequenced in a study of shared clonotypes between healthy human individuals. The method was immunoSEQ multiplex PCR; TCRdb's version includes in-frame clones alone and lacks a portion of them. The sample holds 100,000 to 130,000 clones, roughly 70% seen once. Sample: memory CD8+ T cells sorted from blood. This sample's subset: CD45RO+ cells pooled with CCR7-negative TemRA cells. The receptors were sampled from a woman aged 30 to 39 in good health.

The sample holds a few counts of this clone. J is TRBJ2-5 and V is TRBV4-2; D unclear. V shed 5 bases and J shed 2 bases, with 9 bases lying between them. The germline V gene encodes CDR1 LGHNA and CDR2 YNFKEQ. The CDR3 covers 13 residues. CDR3 region: CASSYGPQETQYF. The DNA for the CDR3 is TGTGCCAGCAGCTACGGACCTCAAGAGACCCAGTACTTC.

This clone was seen ten or more times. The chain employs TRBV25-1 and TRBJ2-2, with D unresolved. The length of the CDR3 is 14 residues. Trimming stripped 5 bases from V and 3 bases from J, with 10 bases between. Germline lookup yields CDR1 MGHDK and CDR2 SYGVNS. CDR3 sequence reads: CASSQQSDTGELFF. Here the CDR3 DNA reads TGTGCCAGCAGTCAGCAAAGCGACACCGGGGAGCTGTTTTTT.

This clone was seen ten or more times. The chain carries TRBV15 and TRBJ2-6; 7 nucleotides line up with TRBD1. The CDR3 contains 16 residues. J lost 1 base, V lost 5 bases, and 5 bases had no gene match. Germline V CDR1 and CDR2: LNHNV, YYDKDF (reference sequence). CDR3 residues: CATSVQGLSGANVLTF. CDR3 nucleotide sequence: TGTGCCACCAGCGTACAGGGGCTTTCTGGGGCCAACGTCCTGACTTTC.

J is TRBJ1-4 and V is TRBV29-1; a possible D gene is TRBD1 (5 bases). CDR3 length: 13 amino acids. Trimming removed 1 base from V and 8 bases from J, with 11 bases in between. The germline gives CDR1 SQVTM, CDR2 ANQGSEA. The CDR3 nucleotides are TGCAGCGTTGAAGTAGGCAGGGACGAAAAACTGTTTTTT. Amino acid sequence: CSVEVGRDEKLFF.

This chain connects TRBV19 to TRBJ2-1, with D unclear. CDR3 length: 11 amino acids. From germline, CDR1 is LNHDA and CDR2 SQIVND (reference sequence). V was cut by 3 bases and J by 8 bases, with 5 bases left in between. This CDR3 reads CASSMADEQFF. The DNA of the CDR3 is TGTGCCAGTAGTATGGCGGATGAGCAGTTCTTC. The complete variable domain, with remaining parts taken from reference TRBV19 and TRBJ2-1, reads DGGITQSPKYLFRKEGQNVTLSCEQNLNHDAMYWYRQDPGQGLRLIYYSQIVNDFQKGDIAEGYSVSREKKESFPLTVTSAQKNPTAFYLCASSMADEQFFGPGTRLTVL.

The gene calls are TRBV27 and TRBJ1-4; D remains unclear. The CDR3 totals 14 residues. Germline CDR1 is MNHEY and CDR2 is SMNVEV (reference sequence). Deletions cut 6 bases from V and 3 bases from J, with 11 bases between. Here the CDR3 reads CASRAGRSNEKLFF. Written as DNA, the CDR3 is TGTGCCAGCAGGGCGGGCCGTTCTAATGAAAAACTGTTTTTT.

The rearrangement links TRBV4-2 to TRBJ2-1; D is perhaps TRBD2 (5 bases). Germline-derived CDR1 and CDR2 are LGHNA and YNFKEQ. Trimming stripped 1 base from V and 2 bases from J, with 6 bases between. The CDR3 loop spans 14 amino acids. CDR3 protein: CASSQVGTYNEQFF. Written as DNA, the CDR3 is TGTGCCAGCAGCCAAGTCGGGACCTACAATGAGCAGTTCTTC.

V and J are TRBV19 and TRBJ1-5; D gene uncertain. V lost 7 bases, J lost 0 bases, and 13 bases lay in between. The CDR3 length is 15 residues. Germline CDR1 LNHDA, CDR2 SQIVND (reference sequence). Here the CDR3 DNA reads TGTGCCAGTACCGGAAACGAATATAGCAATCAGCCCCAGCATTTT. The encoded protein is CASTGNEYSNQPQHF.

The chain has TRBV25-1 and TRBJ2-3; 11 positions agree with TRBD2. The junction had 11 bases not matched to a gene; V was cut back by 7 bases and J by 5 bases. CDR3 size: 16 residues. Germline V gives CDR1 MGHDK, CDR2 SYGVNS. The CDR3: CASNEKIAGGEDTQYF. DNA for the CDR3: TGTGCCAGCAATGAGAAAATAGCGGGAGGGGAAGATACGCAGTATTTT.

The V gene is TRBV29-1, the J gene TRBJ1-2, with no clear D. This CDR3 is built from 11 residues. The germline V and J ends were trimmed by 4 bases and 8 bases, with 11 bases remaining between them. Germline values: CDR1 SQVTM, CDR2 ANQGSEA. This CDR3 reads CSVALGRGYTF. The CDR3 DNA reads as TGCAGCGTTGCCTTGGGCAGGGGCTACACCTTC. Using reference TRBV29-1 and TRBJ1-2 for the parts outside the CDR3, the full variable domain is SAVISQKPSRDICQRGTSLTIQCQVDSQVTMMFWYRQQPGQSLTLIATANQGSEATYESGFVIDKFPISRPNLTFSTLTVSNMSPEDSSIYLCSVALGRGYTFGSGTRLTVV.

V is TRBV6-4 and J is TRBJ2-1; D possibly corresponds to TRBD1 (6 bases). The CDR3 extends over 15 amino acids. Between the trimmed V and J ends, which lost 7 bases and 0 bases, there was a span of 13 bases. Germline CDR1 MRHNA, CDR2 SNTAGT. For the CDR3, the DNA is TGTGCCAGCACTCCGGACAGCAACTCCTACAATGAGCAGTTCTTC. Translating gives CASTPDSNSYNEQFF.

The V gene is TRBV6-6, the J gene TRBJ2-7; TRBD1 aligns across 10 bases. CDR1 and CDR2 from the germline V gene are MNHNY and SVGAGI (reference sequence). The CDR3 length is 14 residues. Trimming cost V 5 bases and J 2 bases; bases outside gene matches: 3. The CDR3 nucleotides are TGTGCCAGCAGTGACAGGGGGCGCACCTACGAGCAGTACTTC. It yields the protein CASSDRGRTYEQYF.

The chain combines TRBV2 with TRBJ2-6; TRBD1 matches 11 bases. The germline CDR1 and CDR2 sequences are SNHLY and FYNNEI. Trimming took 8 bases from V and 4 from J; bases not matched to a gene: 4. CDR3 length: 15 amino acids. For the CDR3, the DNA is TGTGCCAGCGGACAGGGGGCGCGCGGGGCCAACGTCCTGACTTTC. Protein product: CASGQGARGANVLTF.

This sequence joins TRBV28 and TRBJ1-4, with 10 positions matching TRBD1. CDR3 length equals 17 residues. With 3 bases clipped from V and 12 bases from J, the junction kept 16 bases outside the gene matches. Germline V CDR1 and CDR2: MDHEN, SYDVKM. This CDR3 reads CASSFVPTRTGGVELFF. The DNA of the CDR3 is TGTGCCAGCAGTTTCGTCCCCACTCGGACAGGGGGAGTTGAACTGTTTTTT.

The CDR3 loop is CASSFRKIGVFRNYGYTF. As DNA, the CDR3 is TGTGCCAGCAGTTTTCGGAAAATAGGGGTTTTCAGGAACTATGGCTACACCTTC. The chain joins TRBV27 to TRBJ1-2; D may be TRBD1 (5 bases). The CDR3 is made up of 18 amino acids. The germline V gene encodes CDR1 MNHEY and CDR2 SMNVEV (reference sequence). Trimming took 3 bases from V and 2 from J, leaving 22 bases between them.

A note on this clone: Other DNA sequences from this sample encode an identical CDR3 as well. The chain's CDR3 is CASSTSYNEQFF. CDR3 sequence (DNA): TGTGCCAGCAGTACGTCCTACAATGAGCAGTTCTTC. The V and J genes are TRBV27 and TRBJ2-1; D is uncertain. Germline CDR1 is MNHEY and CDR2 is SMNVEV (reference sequence). The CDR3 is 12 residues long. The V end was cut by 5 bases, the J end by 1 base, with 3 bases between.

The rearrangement links TRBV6-4 to TRBJ1-5, with D possibly matching TRBD1 (5 bases). With 3 bases removed from V and 3 bases from J, the gap between germline ends came to 18 bases. The CDR3 contains 17 residues. Germline V lookup: CDR1 MRHNA, CDR2 SNTAGT. The CDR3 nucleotides read TGTGCCAGCAGTGAACGAGATCTGGGGGGACTCAATCAGCCCCAGCATTTT. Its protein product is CASSERDLGGLNQPQHF.

This clone has just one count. This chain connects TRBV7-2 to TRBJ2-2; TRBD1 matches 8 bases. The CDR3 is 17 residues long. The germline CDR1 and CDR2 sequences are SGHTA and FQGNSA. Trimming cost V 2 bases and J 7 bases; bases outside gene matches: 12. CDR3 sequence: CASSLPQGAGRDGELFF. In nucleotides, the CDR3 is TGTGCCAGCAGCTTACCTCAGGGGGCTGGGAGAGACGGGGAGCTGTTTTTT.

This clone appeared a single time. V usage is TRBV27 and J usage is TRBJ2-1, with 8 nucleotides matching TRBD2. V trimming: 8 bases; J trimming: 6 bases; junction bases outside the gene matches: 9. CDR1 MNHEY and CDR2 SMNVEV come from the germline V gene (reference sequence). The CDR3 has 14 residues. In DNA, the CDR3 is TGTGCCAGCGGATCCCCCGGGACTAGCAATGAGCAGTTCTTC. It is translated as CASGSPGTSNEQFF.

The sample holds one count of this clone. The chain recombines TRBV11-2 with TRBJ2-7; D is unresolved. The germline V gene encodes CDR1 SGHAT and CDR2 FQNNGV. V lost 4 bases to trimming and J lost 4 bases, with 14 bases between them. The CDR3 contains 14 residues. CDR3: CASSSRPGPYEQYF. The CDR3 DNA sequence: TGTGCCAGCAGCTCCAGACCCGGACCGTACGAGCAGTACTTC.

The rearrangement uses TRBV10-2 and TRBJ2-3, with 9 bases matching TRBD2. V shed 7 bases, J shed 6 bases, and the junction held 11 bases outside the gene matches. Germline V lookup: CDR1 WSHSY, CDR2 SAAADI. The CDR3 is 15 residues long. This chain's CDR3 is CASTGAGGPSDTQYF. The CDR3 DNA sequence: TGCGCCAGCACCGGGGCGGGAGGGCCTTCGGATACGCAGTATTTT.

This sequence joins TRBV29-1 and TRBJ1-1; possible D gene TRBD1, 5 bases. Trimming cost V 5 bases and J 5 bases, with 15 bases left between them. Looked up from germline, CDR1 is SQVTM and CDR2 is ANQGSEA. The CDR3 is 13 amino acids. The CDR3 protein is CSVSTVEGTEAFF. The CDR3 bases are TGCAGCGTTTCCACAGTGGAGGGGACTGAAGCTTTCTTT.

The chain carries TRBV9 and TRBJ2-7; 7 bases are a match to TRBD2. Germline-derived CDR1 and CDR2 are SGDLS and YYNGEE. V lost 4 bases and J lost 3; bases outside the gene matches: 7. The CDR3 totals 14 residues. The CDR3 reads CASSPWTRGYEQYF. The CDR3 DNA reads as TGTGCCAGCAGCCCTTGGACTAGGGGCTACGAGCAGTACTTC.

The CDR3 coding sequence is TGTGCCAGCAGCTTAGGCCGTCGGCTCTACACCTTC. Amino acid sequence: CASSLGRRLYTF. This chain joins TRBV13 and TRBJ1-2, with D unclear. Trimming shortened V by 0 bases and J by 10 bases, and 9 bases separated the two germline ends. Germline V CDR1 and CDR2: PRHDT, FYEKMQ (reference sequence). This CDR3 has 12 amino acids.

This clone was recorded once. V usage is TRBV9 and J usage is TRBJ2-1; the D is unclear. Trimming took 0 bases from V and 0 from J, leaving 7 bases between them. Germline V gene lookup returns CDR1 SGDLS and CDR2 YYNGEE. CDR3 size: 15 residues. The CDR3 sequence: CASSVDILSYNEQFF. For the CDR3, the DNA is TGTGCCAGCAGCGTAGACATTCTCTCCTACAATGAGCAGTTCTTC.